This passage covers 27 T cell receptor beta chains from one sample sequenced in a study of blood T cell repertoires in COVID-19. Repertoires were generated with immunoSEQ multiplex PCR, while TCRdb's copy carries only in-frame clones and drops some. The sample consists of under 300,000 clones, 86% of them appearing once. Sequencing was carried out using peripheral blood. The source of these receptors is a man at least 80 years old with acute or convalescent COVID-19.

J is TRBJ2-3 and V is TRBV4-2; D call uncertain. In germline, CDR1 is LGHNA, CDR2 YNFKEQ. Trimming took off 6 bases at V and 6 bases at J, with 10 bases between the two ends. This CDR3 spans 12 amino acids. The CDR3 spells CASRMVGDTQYF. In DNA form, the CDR3 reads TGTGCCAGCAGGATGGTTGGCGATACGCAGTATTTT.

This clone was observed once. The V call is TRBV12-3 or TRBV12-4, the J call TRBJ1-2; possibly TRBD1 for D (6 bases). Trimming stripped 2 bases from V and 9 bases from J, with 13 bases between. The CDR3 sequence is 13 residues long. CDR3 sequence: CASSLRKGGSYTF. In nucleotides, the CDR3 is TGTGCCAGCAGTTTAAGGAAGGGGGGGAGCTACACCTTC.

The chain uses TRBV6-5 and TRBJ1-4; TRBD1 might be the D (6 bases). Germline CDR1 reads MNHEY; CDR2 reads SVGAGI. Trimming shortened V by 2 bases and J by 8 bases, and 15 bases separated the two germline ends. This CDR3 has 15 residues. CDR3 in amino acids: CASSYDPGQNEKLFF. CDR3 nucleotides: TGTGCCAGCAGTTACGACCCCGGACAGAACGAAAAACTGTTTTTT.

This clone occurred once. The gene calls are TRBV5-8 and TRBJ2-5; 11 bases align to TRBD2. The V segment lost 0 bases and the J segment 5 bases; nucleotides outside the gene matches: 3. The CDR3 is made up of 15 amino acids. The germline CDR1 and CDR2 sequences are SGHTS and YDEGEE. The CDR3 loop is CASSLELAGVETQYF. Here the CDR3 DNA reads TGTGCCAGCAGCTTGGAACTAGCGGGAGTGGAGACCCAGTACTTC.

The CDR3 coding sequence is TGTGCCAGCCTCTCCTGGGGCGGGGGCGCTGGGGCCAACGTCCTGACTTTC. Its translation is CASLSWGGGAGANVLTF. J is TRBJ2-6 and V is TRBV5-6; tentative D call: TRBD2 (7 bases). The germline V gene has CDR1 SGHDT and CDR2 YYEEEE. V lost 7 bases to trimming and J lost 2 bases, with 19 bases between them. CDR3 length equals 17 residues.

This clone has more than one count but fewer than ten. The chain uses TRBV5-1 and TRBJ1-6, with D unclear. Germline CDR1 and CDR2: SGHRS and YFSETQ. The CDR3 is 14 residues long. V dropped 0 bases and J dropped 6 bases, with 7 bases sitting between them. The CDR3 DNA follows: TGCGCCAGCAGCTTGGAGAACACTAATTCACCCCTCCACTTT. It translates to CASSLENTNSPLHF.

The V and J genes are TRBV19 and TRBJ2-5; 8 bases map to TRBD2. Trimming took 5 bases from V and 2 from J; bases not matched to a gene: 4. The CDR3 has 14 amino acids. The germline CDR1 and CDR2 sequences are LNHDA and SQIVND (reference sequence). CDR3 sequence: CASSLTSGQETQYF. The DNA for the CDR3 is TGTGCCAGTAGTCTAACTAGCGGACAAGAGACCCAGTACTTC.

The chain uses TRBV28 and TRBJ1-1; D is unresolved. This CDR3 comprises 15 residues. The germline V gene has CDR1 MDHEN and CDR2 SYDVKM. V lost 7 bases and J 1 base, leaving 16 bases between the germline ends. This CDR3 is CASTWSRLRNTEAFF. As DNA, the CDR3 is TGTGCCAGCACGTGGTCCCGCCTGAGGAACACTGAAGCTTTCTTT.

J is TRBJ2-1 and V is TRBV5-1, with a possible D match to TRBD1 (5 bases). The V end was cut by 4 bases, the J end by 8 bases, with 10 bases between. Germline CDR1 SGHRS, CDR2 YFSETQ. The CDR3 spans 12 residues. This CDR3 is CASSKARDEQFF. The CDR3 nucleotides are TGCGCCAGCAGCAAAGCCAGGGATGAGCAGTTCTTC.

V gene TRBV5-1 combines with J gene TRBJ1-2; D call uncertain. CDR3 length equals 13 residues. Trimming left V 4 bases short and J 8 bases short, with 15 bases between. The germline V gene encodes CDR1 SGHRS and CDR2 YFSETQ. The DNA of the CDR3 is TGCGCCAGCAGCCCGAGTCCGTCAATCGGCTACACCTTC. Translation: CASSPSPSIGYTF.

A note on this clone: The junction departs from germline at one end; a sequencing error may be responsible. The chain couples TRBV24-1 to TRBJ2-5; 8 bases are shared with TRBD1. The CDR3 loop spans 14 amino acids. Per the germline V gene, CDR1 is KGHDR and CDR2 is SFDVKD. CDR3 protein: CATSDPGQAPAKHF. CDR3 nucleotide sequence: TGTGCCACCAGTGACCCGGGACAGGCCCCGGCCAAGCACTTC.

The chain combines TRBV7-2 with TRBJ1-1, with D maybe TRBD1 (6 bases). CDR3 size: 16 residues. Trimming stripped 6 bases from V and 3 bases from J, with 20 bases between. The germline gives CDR1 SGHTA, CDR2 FQGNSA. CDR3 in DNA: TGTGCCAGCAGACCAACAGGGCCCGGAAGGCACACTGAAGCTTTCTTT. Translation: CASRPTGPGRHTEAFF.

The chain carries TRBV12-3 or TRBV12-4 and TRBJ2-7, with a tentative D call TRBD1 (5 bases). CDR3 length: 13 amino acids. The V gene lost 2 bases and the J gene lost 2 bases, with 7 bases spanning the gap. For the CDR3, the DNA is TGTGCCAGCAGTTTACAGGGCCCCTACGAGCAGTACTTC. It is translated as CASSLQGPYEQYF.

V and J are TRBV4-1 and TRBJ1-5, with no clear D. CDR1 is MGHRA, CDR2 YSYEKL, per germline. Trimming pared 3 bases from V and 5 bases from J, leaving 11 bases between. The CDR3 is made up of 14 amino acids. The CDR3 loop is CASSQSLHDQPQHF. Here the CDR3 DNA reads TGCGCCAGCAGCCAGTCACTGCACGATCAGCCCCAGCATTTT.

On this clone: Other DNA sequences of this sample code for an identical CDR3. The chain combines TRBV5-1 with TRBJ1-6, with 7 bases identical to TRBD1. The CDR3 is made up of 14 amino acids. Germline V gives CDR1 SGHRS, CDR2 YFSETQ. The V and J ends lost 2 bases and 5 bases, in that order; junction bases with no gene match: 1. CDR3 bases: TGCGCCAGCAGCTTAGGGACAGATAATTCACCCCTCCACTTT. Translating it yields CASSLGTDNSPLHF.

The V gene is TRBV28, the J gene TRBJ1-4; D remains ambiguous. CDR1 is MDHEN, CDR2 SYDVKM, per germline. The ends were cut back, 6 bases at V and 8 bases at J, with 22 bases in the middle. The CDR3 sequence is 16 residues long. The CDR3 sequence is CASSPTGRRAWEKLFF. CDR3 nucleotides: TGTGCCAGCAGCCCAACGGGGAGACGGGCATGGGAAAAACTGTTTTTT.

The chain has TRBV19 and TRBJ1-5; TRBD1 agrees at 9 bases. V dropped 8 bases and J dropped 3; count of bases not matched to a gene: 11. Germline V gene data show CDR1 as LNHDA and CDR2 as SQIVND (reference sequence). The CDR3 totals 16 residues. DNA for the CDR3: TGTGCCAGTGTGGAAGTGAACAGGGGGCTCAATCAGCCCCAGCATTTT. Translated, it gives CASVEVNRGLNQPQHF.

This chain links TRBV5-4 with TRBJ1-2; D gene ambiguous. Germline V gives CDR1 SGHNT, CDR2 YYREEE (reference sequence). The CDR3 covers 15 residues. V was cut by 2 bases and J by 0 bases, with 11 bases left in between. CDR3 region: CASSFVRGANYGYTF. For the CDR3, the DNA is TGTGCCAGCAGCTTTGTACGGGGTGCTAACTATGGCTACACCTTC.

The chain has TRBV3-1 (or the pseudogene TRBV3-2) and TRBJ1-2; maybe TRBD1 (6 bases). From germline, CDR1 is LGHDT and CDR2 YNNKEL (reference sequence). The CDR3 extends over 14 amino acids. V shed 4 bases and J shed 4 bases, with 13 bases lying between them. The CDR3 nucleotides read TGTGCCAGCAGCCCGAGACAGGCTTTCTATGGCTACACCTTC. This translates into CASSPRQAFYGYTF.

The chain has TRBV5-6 and TRBJ1-5, with a weak D call TRBD1 (6 bases). The germline CDR1 and CDR2 sequences are SGHDT and YYEEEE. This CDR3 comprises 17 residues. V was pared by 4 bases and J by 2 bases, with 19 bases between. The CDR3 here is CASSHWGLGAGNQPQHF. As DNA, the CDR3 is TGTGCCAGCAGCCACTGGGGGCTGGGGGCCGGCAATCAGCCCCAGCATTTT.

The V call is TRBV29-1, the J call TRBJ1-1; no definite D call. V dropped 6 bases and J dropped 4 bases, with 15 bases sitting between them. CDR3 length equals 13 residues. Germline-derived CDR1 and CDR2 are SQVTM and ANQGSEA. CDR3 DNA: TGCAGCGTCGGGTTTAGTACGGCCACTGAAGCTTTCTTT. Translated, it gives CSVGFSTATEAFF. Full variable domain (rest looked up from reference TRBV29-1 and TRBJ1-1): SAVISQKPSRDICQRGTSLTIQCQVDSQVTMMFWYRQQPGQSLTLIATANQGSEATYESGFVIDKFPISRPNLTFSTLTVSNMSPEDSSIYLCSVGFSTATEAFFGQGTRLTVV.

This clone has only one observation. This chain links TRBV18 with TRBJ2-5; TRBD2 matches at 9 bases. The germline V gene encodes CDR1 KGHSH and CDR2 LQKENI. The CDR3 extends over 16 amino acids. After removal of 3 bases from V and 5 bases from J, the junction contained 10 bases not matched to a gene. CDR3 in DNA: TGTGCCAGCTCACCCCTCAGCGGGGGGATTGCGGAGACCCAGTACTTC. The encoded protein is CASSPLSGGIAETQYF.

The chain links TRBV29-1 to TRBJ1-1, with D possibly matching TRBD1 (5 bases). CDR1 and CDR2 from the germline V gene are SQVTM and ANQGSEA. Trimming removed 6 bases from V and 0 bases from J, with 14 bases in between. This CDR3 is built from 14 residues. The CDR3 is CSVRDGGMNTEAFF. The CDR3 DNA reads as TGCAGCGTCCGAGACGGGGGAATGAACACTGAAGCTTTCTTT.

The chain combines TRBV28 with TRBJ1-5, with D uncertain. V was clipped by 2 bases and J by 5 bases, with 19 bases between them. The V gene's germline CDR1 is MDHEN and CDR2 SYDVKM. This CDR3 has 17 residues. In nucleotides, the CDR3 is TGTGCCAGCAGTTTAGGTAGGAGCCGTGGAACCTATCAGCCCCAGCATTTT. Translated, it gives CASSLGRSRGTYQPQHF.

The chain carries TRBV14 and TRBJ1-5; D may be TRBD1 (6 bases). Trimming left V 2 bases short and J 6 bases short, with 11 bases between. CDR1 is SGHDN, CDR2 FVKESK, per germline. This CDR3 is built from 14 residues. The CDR3 DNA reads TGTGCCAGCAGCCAAACAGGGTTGACTCAGCCCCAGCATTTT. It specifies CASSQTGLTQPQHF.

The genes are TRBV6-5 and TRBJ1-2; tentative D call: TRBD1 (6 bases). V lost 8 bases, J lost 8 bases, and 18 bases lay in between. CDR1 and CDR2 from the germline V gene are MNHEY and SVGAGI. This CDR3 has 13 residues. CDR3 region: CASRQEASRGYTF. CDR3 coding DNA: TGTGCCAGCCGACAGGAGGCGAGCAGAGGCTACACCTTC.

The chain joins TRBV7-2 to TRBJ2-7; possibly TRBD2 for D (7 bases). The germline V gene has CDR1 SGHTA and CDR2 FQGNSA. The CDR3 is 15 residues long. V lost 3 bases and J lost 1, with 13 bases in between. CDR3: CASSFGEGGSYEQYF. DNA of the CDR3: TGTGCCAGCAGCTTCGGAGAGGGGGGGTCCTACGAGCAGTACTTC.